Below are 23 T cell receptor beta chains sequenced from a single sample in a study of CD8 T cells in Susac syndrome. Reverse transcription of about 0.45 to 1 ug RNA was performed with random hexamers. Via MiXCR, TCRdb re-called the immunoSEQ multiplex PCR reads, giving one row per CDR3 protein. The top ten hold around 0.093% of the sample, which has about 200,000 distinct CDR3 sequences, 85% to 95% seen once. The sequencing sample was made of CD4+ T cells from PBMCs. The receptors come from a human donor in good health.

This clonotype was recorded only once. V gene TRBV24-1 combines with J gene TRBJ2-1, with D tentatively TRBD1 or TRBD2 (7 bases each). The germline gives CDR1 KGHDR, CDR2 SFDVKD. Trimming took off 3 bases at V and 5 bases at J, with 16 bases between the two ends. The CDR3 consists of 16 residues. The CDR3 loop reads CATSDAGDSNNNEQFF. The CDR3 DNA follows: TGTGCCACCAGTGATGCGGGGGACAGCAATAACAATGAGCAGTTCTTC.

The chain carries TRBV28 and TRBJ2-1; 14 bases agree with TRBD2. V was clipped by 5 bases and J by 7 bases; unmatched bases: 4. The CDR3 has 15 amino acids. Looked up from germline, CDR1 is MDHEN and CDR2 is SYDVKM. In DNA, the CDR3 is TGTGCCAGCAGTGTCGGGACTAGCGGGAGAAATGAGCAGTTCTTC. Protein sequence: CASSVGTSGRNEQFF.

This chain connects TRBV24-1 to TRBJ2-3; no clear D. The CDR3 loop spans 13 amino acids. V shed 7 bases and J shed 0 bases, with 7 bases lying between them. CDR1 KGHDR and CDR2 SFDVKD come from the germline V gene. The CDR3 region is CATRDTSTDTQYF. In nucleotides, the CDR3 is TGTGCCACCAGAGATACTAGCACAGATACGCAGTATTTT.

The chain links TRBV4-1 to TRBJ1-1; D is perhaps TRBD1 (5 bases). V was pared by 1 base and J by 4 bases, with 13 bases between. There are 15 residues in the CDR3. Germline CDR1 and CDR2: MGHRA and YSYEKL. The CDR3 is CASSQGEQVVTEAFF. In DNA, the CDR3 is TGCGCCAGCAGCCAAGGGGAACAGGTGGTCACTGAAGCTTTCTTT.

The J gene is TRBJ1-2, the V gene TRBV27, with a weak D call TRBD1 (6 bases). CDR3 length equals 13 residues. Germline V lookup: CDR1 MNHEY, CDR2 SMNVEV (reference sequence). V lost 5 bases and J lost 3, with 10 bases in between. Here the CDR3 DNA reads TGTGCCAGCAGTAAACAGGGCGACTATGGCTACACCTTC. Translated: CASSKQGDYGYTF.

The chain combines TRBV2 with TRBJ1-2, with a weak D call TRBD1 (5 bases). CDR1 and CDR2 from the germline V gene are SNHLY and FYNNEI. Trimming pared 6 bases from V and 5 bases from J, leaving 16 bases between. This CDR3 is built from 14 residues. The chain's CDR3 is CASSRGPSSYGYTF. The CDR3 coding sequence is TGTGCCAGCAGCCGGGGCCCTTCGAGTTATGGCTACACCTTC.

The CDR3 region is CSVDWQGANVLTF. In nucleotides, the CDR3 is TGCAGCGTTGACTGGCAGGGGGCCAACGTCCTGACTTTC. The rearrangement joins TRBV29-1 to TRBJ2-6; no reliable D call. The germline CDR1 and CDR2 sequences are SQVTM and ANQGSEA. The ends were cut back, 3 bases at V and 4 bases at J, with 7 bases in the middle. CDR3 length: 13 amino acids.

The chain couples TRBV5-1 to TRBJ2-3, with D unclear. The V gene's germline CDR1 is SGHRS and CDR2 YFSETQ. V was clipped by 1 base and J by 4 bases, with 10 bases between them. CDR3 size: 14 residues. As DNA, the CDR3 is TGCGCCAGCAGCTTGTATGTCCTTGCAGATACGCAGTATTTT. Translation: CASSLYVLADTQYF.

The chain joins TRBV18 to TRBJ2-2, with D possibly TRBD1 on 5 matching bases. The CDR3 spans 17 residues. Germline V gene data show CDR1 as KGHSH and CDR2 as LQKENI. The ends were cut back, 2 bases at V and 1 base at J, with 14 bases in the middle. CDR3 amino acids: CASSPGIRAMNTGELFF. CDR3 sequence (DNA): TGTGCCAGCTCACCAGGGATCAGGGCGATGAACACCGGGGAGCTGTTTTTT.

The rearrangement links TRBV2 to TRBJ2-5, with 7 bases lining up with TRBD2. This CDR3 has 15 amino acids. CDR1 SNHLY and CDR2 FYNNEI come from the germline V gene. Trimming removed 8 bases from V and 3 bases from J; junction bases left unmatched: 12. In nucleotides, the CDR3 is TGTGCCAGCCGCAAGGGGCGGGGGATCGAAGAGACCCAGTACTTC. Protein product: CASRKGRGIEETQYF.

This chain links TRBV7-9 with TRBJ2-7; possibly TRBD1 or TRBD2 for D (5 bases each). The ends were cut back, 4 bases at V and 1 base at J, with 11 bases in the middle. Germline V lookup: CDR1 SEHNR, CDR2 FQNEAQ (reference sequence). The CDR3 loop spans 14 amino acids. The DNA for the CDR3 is TGTGCCAGCAGCTCCTGGGACGGATCCTACGAGCAGTACTTC. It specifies CASSSWDGSYEQYF.

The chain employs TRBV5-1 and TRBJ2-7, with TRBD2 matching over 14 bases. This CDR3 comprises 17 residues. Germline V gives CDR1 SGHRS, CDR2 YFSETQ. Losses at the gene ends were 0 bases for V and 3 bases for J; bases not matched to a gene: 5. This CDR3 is CASSLASGTSGSYEQYV. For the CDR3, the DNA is TGCGCCAGCAGCTTGGCCTCCGGGACTAGCGGGAGCTACGAGCAGTACGTC.

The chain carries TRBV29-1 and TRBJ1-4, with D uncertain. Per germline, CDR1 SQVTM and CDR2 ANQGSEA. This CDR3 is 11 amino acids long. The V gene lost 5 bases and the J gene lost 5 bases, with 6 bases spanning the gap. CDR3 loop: CSVQWNEKLFF. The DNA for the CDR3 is TGCAGCGTTCAGTGGAATGAAAAACTGTTTTTT.

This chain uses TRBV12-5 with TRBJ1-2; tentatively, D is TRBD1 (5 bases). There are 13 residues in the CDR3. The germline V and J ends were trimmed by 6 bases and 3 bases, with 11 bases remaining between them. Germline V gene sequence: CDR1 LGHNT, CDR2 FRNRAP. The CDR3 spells CASGETVDYGYTF. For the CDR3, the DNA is TGTGCTAGTGGGGAGACAGTGGACTATGGCTACACCTTC.

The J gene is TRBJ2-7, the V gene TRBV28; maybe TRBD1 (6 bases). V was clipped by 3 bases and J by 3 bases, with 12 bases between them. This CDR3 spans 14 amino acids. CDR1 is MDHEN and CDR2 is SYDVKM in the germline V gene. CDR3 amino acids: CASSLAGTHYEQYV. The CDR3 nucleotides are TGTGCCAGCAGTTTGGCCGGGACACACTACGAGCAGTACGTC.

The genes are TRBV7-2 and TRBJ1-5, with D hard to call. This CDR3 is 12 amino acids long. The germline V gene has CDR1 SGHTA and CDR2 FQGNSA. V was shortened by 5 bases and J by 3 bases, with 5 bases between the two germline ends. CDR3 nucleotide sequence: TGTGCCAGCAGCCCTTACAATCAGCCCCAGCATTTT. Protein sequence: CASSPYNQPQHF.

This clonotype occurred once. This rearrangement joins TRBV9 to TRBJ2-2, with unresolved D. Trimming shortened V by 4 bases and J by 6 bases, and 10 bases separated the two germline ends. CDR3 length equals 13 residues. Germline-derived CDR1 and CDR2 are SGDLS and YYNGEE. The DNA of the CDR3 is TGTGCCAGCAGCTCTCGCGCCGCCGGGGAGCTGTTTTTT. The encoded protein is CASSSRAAGELFF.

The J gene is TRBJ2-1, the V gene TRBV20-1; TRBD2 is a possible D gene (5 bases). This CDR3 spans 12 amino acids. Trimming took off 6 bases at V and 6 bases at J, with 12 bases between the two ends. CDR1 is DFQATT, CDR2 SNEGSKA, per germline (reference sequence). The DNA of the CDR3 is TGCAGTGCGACCGGACTGCTCAATGAGCAGTTCTTC. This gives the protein CSATGLLNEQFF.

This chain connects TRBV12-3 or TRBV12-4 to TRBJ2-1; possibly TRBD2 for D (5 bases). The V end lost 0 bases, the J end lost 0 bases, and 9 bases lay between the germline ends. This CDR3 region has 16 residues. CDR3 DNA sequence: TGTGCCAGCAGTTTAGCTAGACGGGGCTCCTACAATGAGCAGTTCTTC. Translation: CASSLARRGSYNEQFF.

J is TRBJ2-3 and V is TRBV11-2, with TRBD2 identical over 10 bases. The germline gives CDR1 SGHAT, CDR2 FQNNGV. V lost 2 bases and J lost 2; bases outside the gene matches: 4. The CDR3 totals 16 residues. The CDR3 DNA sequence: TGTGCCAGCAGCTTACCTAGCGGGGGCTCCACAGATACGCAGTATTTT. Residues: CASSLPSGGSTDTQYF.

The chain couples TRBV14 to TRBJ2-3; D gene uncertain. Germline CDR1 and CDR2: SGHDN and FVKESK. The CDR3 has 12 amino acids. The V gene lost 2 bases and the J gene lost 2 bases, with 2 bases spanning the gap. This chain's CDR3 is CASSQFTDTQYF. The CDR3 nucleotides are TGTGCCAGCAGCCAATTCACAGATACGCAGTATTTT.

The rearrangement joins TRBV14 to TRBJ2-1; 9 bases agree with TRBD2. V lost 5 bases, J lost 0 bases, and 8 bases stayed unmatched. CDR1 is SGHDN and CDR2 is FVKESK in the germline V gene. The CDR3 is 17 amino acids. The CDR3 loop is CASSTGTSWGSYNEQFF. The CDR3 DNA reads TGTGCCAGCAGCACCGGGACTAGCTGGGGCTCCTACAATGAGCAGTTCTTC.

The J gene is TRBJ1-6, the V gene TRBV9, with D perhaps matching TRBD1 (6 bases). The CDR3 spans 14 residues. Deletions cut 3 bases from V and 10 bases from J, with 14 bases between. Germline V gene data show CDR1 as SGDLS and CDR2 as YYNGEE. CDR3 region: CASSASQGSSPLHF. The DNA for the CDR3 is TGTGCCAGCAGCGCGTCACAGGGTTCGTCACCCCTCCACTTT.